Listed here are 26 T cell receptor beta chains from one sample, sequenced in a study of control samples from healthy donors and cancer patients. Clones were read by immunoSEQ multiplex PCR, and TCRdb kept only the in-frame ones, dropping some. The data show over 80,000 clones, approximately 80% seen once. The sequencing input was blood. These receptors came from a man aged 30 to 39 in good health.

This clone appeared a few times. J is TRBJ2-2 and V is TRBV21-1; the table's D call, TRBD2, was not checked against the DNA. TRBV21-1 is shown as a pseudogene. The CDR3 extends over 15 amino acids. The CDR3, as DNA: TGTGCCAGCAGCAGACGGGGAAAGAACACCGGGGAGCTGTTTTTT. It translates to CASSRRGKNTGELFF.

This clone has only one observation. J is TRBJ2-7 and V is TRBV7-8; 8 bases are shared with TRBD1. Germline CDR1 and CDR2: SGHVS and FQNEAQ. The CDR3 extends over 14 amino acids. V was clipped by 5 bases and J by 3 bases; unmatched bases: 6. In DNA form, the CDR3 reads TGTGCCAGCAGCGCTCGGACAGGGATCTACGAGCAGTACTTC. It translates to CASSARTGIYEQYF.

V gene TRBV7-2 combines with J gene TRBJ2-3, with D perhaps given as TRBD1 or TRBD2 (5 bases each). Germline V gene lookup returns CDR1 SGHTA and CDR2 FQGNSA. The V and J ends lost 1 base and 0 bases respectively, with 11 bases between them. This CDR3 region has 16 residues. The CDR3 DNA follows: TGTGCCAGCAGCTTAGGTAGAGGGGCTAGCACAGATACGCAGTATTTT. This gives the protein CASSLGRGASTDTQYF.

The chain carries TRBV10-1 and TRBJ2-1; 7 positions match TRBD2. J gave up 3 bases and V 6 bases, and 2 bases lay outside the gene matches. In germline, CDR1 is WNHNN, CDR2 SYGVQD (reference sequence). The CDR3 is made up of 13 amino acids. The CDR3 coding sequence is TGCGCCAGCAGCACTAGCGACTACAATGAGCAGTTCTTC. Translation gives CASSTSDYNEQFF.

This chain uses TRBV5-8 with TRBJ1-2; D is perhaps TRBD1 (5 bases). Germline CDR1 and CDR2: SGHTS and YDEGEE. This CDR3 has 13 residues. The germline V and J ends were trimmed by 3 bases and 6 bases, with 12 bases remaining between them. CDR3 protein: CASSWGRDHGYTF. The DNA for the CDR3 is TGTGCCAGCAGCTGGGGGAGGGATCATGGCTACACCTTC.

This sequence joins TRBV10-3 and TRBJ1-5; a possible D gene is TRBD1 (5 bases). Germline V gene sequence: CDR1 ENHRY, CDR2 SYGVKD. With 10 bases removed from V and 6 bases from J, the gap between germline ends came to 13 bases. The CDR3 runs 12 residues. Here the CDR3 reads CATGTGTQPQHF. CDR3 DNA sequence: TGTGCCACCGGGACGGGAACTCAGCCCCAGCATTTT.

The gene calls are TRBV30 and TRBJ2-3; no firm D call. V was shortened by 0 bases and J by 3 bases, with 10 bases between the two germline ends. Looked up from germline, CDR1 is GTSNPN and CDR2 is SVGIG (reference sequence). This CDR3 is 14 amino acids long. This chain's CDR3 is CAWSVYLGTDTQYF. Here the CDR3 DNA reads TGTGCCTGGAGTGTTTACCTAGGGACAGATACGCAGTATTTT.

The gene calls are TRBV19 and TRBJ2-7; no firm D call. Looked up from germline, CDR1 is LNHDA and CDR2 is SQIVND (reference sequence). The CDR3 consists of 14 residues. V shed 2 bases and J shed 2 bases, with 10 bases lying between them. CDR3 residues: CASSISRTPYEQYF. CDR3 DNA sequence: TGTGCCAGTAGTATATCGCGGACCCCCTACGAGCAGTACTTC.

The sample holds one count of this clone. This chain uses TRBV9 with TRBJ2-5; tentatively, D is TRBD2 (5 bases). The CDR3 length is 14 residues. CDR1 is SGDLS and CDR2 is YYNGEE in the germline V gene. Trimming cost V 1 base and J 4 bases, with 11 bases left between them. The DNA for the CDR3 is TGTGCCAGCAGCGTACCGCGGGCCGGAGAGACCCAGTACTTC. Translated: CASSVPRAGETQYF. The variable domain in full, completed from reference TRBV9 and TRBJ2-5, reads DSGVTQTPKHLITATGQRVTLRCSPRSGDLSVYWYQQSLDQGLQFLIQYYNGEERAKGNILERFSAQQFPDLHSELNLSSLELGDSALYFCASSVPRAGETQYFGPGTRLLVL.

The chain is built from TRBV19 and TRBJ1-6; TRBD1 aligns across 8 bases. Germline values: CDR1 LNHDA, CDR2 SQIVND (reference sequence). V was pared by 5 bases and J by 8 bases, with 11 bases of the junction left unmatched. The CDR3 extends over 16 amino acids. The CDR3 loop is CASSANRGQGDSPLHF. The CDR3 DNA reads TGTGCCAGTAGTGCCAACCGCGGACAGGGAGATTCACCCCTCCACTTT.

This chain connects TRBV19 to TRBJ1-1, with D possibly TRBD1 on 5 matching bases. Germline V gene sequence: CDR1 LNHDA, CDR2 SQIVND (reference sequence). V lost 1 base and J 4 bases, leaving 13 bases between the germline ends. This CDR3 region has 15 residues. CDR3 nucleotide sequence: TGTGCCAGTAGTATAGGGTTCCCAGGGCCCACTGAAGCTTTCTTT. Translation: CASSIGFPGPTEAFF.

In its sample, this clone was seen a few times. The rearrangement uses TRBV7-3 and TRBJ2-2; D not certain. This CDR3 has 18 amino acids. The V end was cut by 1 base, the J end by 1 base, with 16 bases between. The germline V gene has CDR1 SGHTA and CDR2 FQGTGA. For the CDR3, the DNA is TGTGCCAGCAGCTTAAATCCCCAGTTGAAGAGGAACACCGGGGAGCTGTTTTTT. This translates into CASSLNPQLKRNTGELFF.

The chain combines TRBV12-3 or TRBV12-4 with TRBJ2-1; 8 bases fit TRBD1. V was pared by 6 bases and J by 3 bases, with 1 base of the junction left unmatched. CDR3 length equals 13 residues. CDR3: CASRDRVYNEQFF. The CDR3 coding sequence is TGTGCCAGCAGGGACAGGGTCTACAATGAGCAGTTCTTC.

The chain recombines TRBV19 with TRBJ1-5; unclear D gene. From germline, CDR1 is LNHDA and CDR2 SQIVND (reference sequence). The CDR3 runs 13 residues. The germline V and J ends were trimmed by 4 bases and 4 bases, with 8 bases remaining between them. The CDR3, as DNA: TGTGCCAGTAGTACCTTCCAAAATCAGCCCCAGCATTTT. Protein sequence: CASSTFQNQPQHF.

The V call is TRBV5-1, the J call TRBJ1-1; D might be TRBD1 (6 bases). Trimming removed 0 bases from V and 5 bases from J, with 17 bases in between. CDR1 is SGHRS, CDR2 YFSETQ, per germline. The CDR3 is 16 amino acids. CDR3 region: CASSLAVSGGKTEAFF. DNA for the CDR3: TGCGCCAGCAGCTTGGCCGTATCGGGGGGCAAGACTGAAGCTTTCTTT.

V usage is TRBV6-5 and J usage is TRBJ2-2; TRBD1 is a possible D gene (6 bases). Trimming left V 6 bases short and J 7 bases short, with 18 bases between. There are 15 residues in the CDR3. The germline gives CDR1 MNHEY, CDR2 SVGAGI. The CDR3 here is CASRRQVASGGELFF. The CDR3 DNA follows: TGTGCCAGCAGACGACAGGTAGCGTCGGGCGGGGAGCTGTTTTTT.

With respect to this clone: Other DNA sequences of this sample code for an identical CDR3. The gene calls are TRBV5-1 and TRBJ2-2; 7 positions agree with TRBD1. Germline V gene data show CDR1 as SGHRS and CDR2 as YFSETQ. This CDR3 region has 14 residues. V shed 1 base and J 6 bases; nucleotides not matched to a gene: 3. CDR3 sequence (DNA): TGCGCCAGCAGCTTGAGACAGGGCGCCGGGGAGCTGTTTTTT. Translated, it gives CASSLRQGAGELFF. The variable domain in full, with the rest retrieved from reference TRBV5-1 and TRBJ2-2, is KAGVTQTPRYLIKTRGQQVTLSCSPISGHRSVSWYQQTPGQGLQFLFEYFSETQRNKGNFPGRFSGRQFSNSRSEMNVSTLELGDSALYLCASSLRQGAGELFFGEGSRLTVL.

The chain joins TRBV12-2 to TRBJ2-1. TRBV12-2 has pseudogene status. The CDR3 contains 17 residues. CDR3 amino acids: CASRLGGPAGEANEQFF. CDR3 DNA: TGTGCAAGTCGCTTAGGGGGCCCGGCAGGGGAGGCCAATGAGCAGTTCTTC.

The chain links TRBV7-9 to TRBJ2-7; TRBD1 aligns across 9 bases. Losses at the gene ends were 5 bases for V and 6 bases for J; bases not matched to a gene: 11. CDR3 length: 15 amino acids. Germline CDR1 SEHNR, CDR2 FQNEAQ (reference sequence). The CDR3 nucleotides are TGTGCCAGCAGCCCGACCGGGACAGGGAGCATCGAGCAGTACTTC. Protein: CASSPTGTGSIEQYF.

This clone was recorded a few times. V gene TRBV9 combines with J gene TRBJ2-2, with 8 bases matching TRBD2. This CDR3 comprises 16 residues. Germline CDR1 and CDR2: SGDLS and YYNGEE. Germline trimming cut 0 bases from V and 5 bases from J; bases unmatched to any gene: 6. The CDR3 loop reads CASSVGGSGATGELFF. CDR3 in DNA: TGTGCCAGCAGCGTAGGGGGTAGCGGGGCTACCGGGGAGCTGTTTTTT.

The chain couples TRBV30 to TRBJ1-6, with D unclear. The ends were cut back, 4 bases at V and 8 bases at J, with 9 bases in the middle. CDR1 GTSNPN and CDR2 SVGIG come from the germline V gene (reference sequence). The CDR3 is 12 residues long. DNA of the CDR3: TGTGCCTGGACCCTGAGGTATTCACCCCTCCACTTT. Translation gives CAWTLRYSPLHF.

The CDR3 nucleotides are TGTGCCAGCAGTTACTCGAGCGGGGGGATTGTCGGGGAGCTGTTTTTT. Protein: CASSYSSGGIVGELFF. The J gene is TRBJ2-2, the V gene TRBV6-5; 9 nucleotides line up with TRBD2. Per germline, CDR1 MNHEY and CDR2 SVGAGI. Germline trimming cut 0 bases from V and 7 bases from J; bases unmatched to any gene: 6. The CDR3 contains 16 residues.

The chain is built from TRBV5-1 and TRBJ1-5; TRBD1 matches at 9 bases. The CDR3 runs to 13 residues. Trimming at V came to 4 bases and at J to 7 bases, leaving 3 bases not matched to a gene. Germline V gene sequence: CDR1 SGHRS, CDR2 YFSETQ. The CDR3 loop reads CASSDRGEQPQHF. The CDR3 region has the DNA TGCGCCAGCAGCGACAGGGGGGAACAGCCCCAGCATTTT.

The chain couples TRBV7-8 to TRBJ2-5; D not certain. This CDR3 has 12 residues. Germline V gives CDR1 SGHVS, CDR2 FQNEAQ. Between the trimmed V and J ends, which lost 0 bases and 5 bases, there was a span of 4 bases. The CDR3 reads CASSLARETQYF. CDR3 nucleotides: TGTGCCAGCAGCTTAGCTCGGGAGACCCAGTACTTC.

Note on this clone: Within the sample, other DNA sequences also encode this same CDR3. This chain uses TRBV24-1 with TRBJ2-3; 9 bases agree with TRBD1. The germline CDR1 and CDR2 sequences are KGHDR and SFDVKD. The CDR3 length is 16 residues. V was pared by 3 bases and J by 3 bases, with 6 bases of the junction left unmatched. Here the CDR3 reads CATSDPDRGGTDTQYF. The CDR3 DNA is TGTGCCACCAGTGATCCGGACAGGGGTGGTACAGATACGCAGTATTTT.

V is TRBV7-7 and J is TRBJ2-3; TRBD1 agrees at 8 bases. CDR1 SSHAT and CDR2 FNYEAQ come from the germline V gene (reference sequence). The CDR3 sequence is 15 residues long. Trimming removed 5 bases from V and 2 bases from J; junction bases left unmatched: 6. In DNA, the CDR3 is TGTGCCAGCAGCCTAGGGGACAGGCACACAGATACGCAGTATTTT. This encodes CASSLGDRHTDTQYF.